The present T cell receptor (beta chain) was sequenced within a study of blood T cell repertoires in COVID-19. At the level of the study: The United States, Italy and Spain supplied acute and convalescent COVID-19 samples. T cells, B-cell-depleted T cells, or PBMCs supplied cDNA or gDNA.

The CDR3 has 15 residues. Germline loops: CDR1 MNHNY, CDR2 SVGAGI (reference sequence). V lost 3 bases and J lost 2; bases outside the gene matches: 4. Authors' data handling: Reference gene primer amplification yielded estimated nucleated cell counts. Using immunoSEQ multiplex PCR, the repertoire was profiled, and TCRdb retains in-frame clones only, with some absent. V, J and clone size are those of that table, while D and trimming were read from the DNA. The sample has some 260,000 clones, roughly 90% seen once. The receptor was isolated from a woman between 25 and 40 years old with acute or convalescent COVID-19. Sequences were obtained from peripheral blood. This chain joins TRBV6-6 and TRBJ2-3, with 8 positions matching TRBD2. The CDR3 DNA reads TGTGCCAGCAGTTATCTAGCGGGTGACACAGATACGCAGTATTTT. The encoded protein is CASSYLAGDTDTQYF.